Below, 19 T cell receptor beta chains from the same sample are listed, as sequenced in a study of blood T cells in healthy people across ages. A second PCR of roughly 7 to 11 cycles used a sample-barcoded 5' primer and a J-beta primer mix. In TCRdb, the 5' RACE reads were re-called with MiXCR into one record per CDR3 protein. Among 1.8 million or so distinct CDR3 sequences listed, about 39% were seen once. The sequenced sample was blood. All receptors derive from a human donor in good health.

The genes are TRBV20-1 and TRBJ2-4; a possible D gene is TRBD2 (5 bases). Germline V lookup: CDR1 DFQATT, CDR2 SNEGSKA (reference sequence). This CDR3 contains 12 residues. Trimming left V 3 bases short and J 13 bases short, with 16 bases between. CDR3 sequence reads: CSASTVPREQYF. As DNA, the CDR3 is TGCAGTGCTAGTACAGTGCCGAGGGAGCAGTACTTC.

This clonotype was detected only a few times. The rearrangement uses TRBV6-5 and TRBJ1-2; D unresolved. Trimming cost V 4 bases and J 7 bases, with 19 bases left between them. The CDR3 loop spans 15 amino acids. Germline V CDR1 and CDR2: MNHEY, SVGAGI. The CDR3 loop is CASSSGPLDESGYTF. CDR3 nucleotide sequence: TGTGCCAGCAGTTCCGGACCCCTAGACGAGTCTGGCTACACCTTC.

The chain couples TRBV4-1 to TRBJ2-6, with D hard to call. The length of the CDR3 is 14 residues. Germline-derived CDR1 and CDR2 are MGHRA and YSYEKL. With 4 bases removed from V and 4 bases from J, the gap between germline ends came to 8 bases. The CDR3 coding sequence is TGCGCCAGCAGCCTCGGGCGGGGGGCCAACGTCCTGACTTTC. This codes for CASSLGRGANVLTF.

The rearrangement joins TRBV28 to TRBJ2-1, with D perhaps given as TRBD1 or TRBD2 (5 bases each). V was shortened by 7 bases and J by 8 bases, with 18 bases between the two germline ends. The CDR3 runs to 14 residues. The germline V gene encodes CDR1 MDHEN and CDR2 SYDVKM. CDR3 residues: CASTLDSRRDEQFF. Here the CDR3 DNA reads TGTGCCAGCACCTTGGACTCCCGCAGGGATGAGCAGTTCTTC.

The chain employs TRBV5-1 and TRBJ2-1; D may be TRBD1 (6 bases). This CDR3 contains 15 residues. From germline, CDR1 is SGHRS and CDR2 YFSETQ. The V and J ends lost 1 base and 7 bases respectively, with 15 bases between them. The CDR3, as DNA: TGCGCCAGCAGCTTGAGACAGGTTGGGTGGAATGAGCAGTTCTTC. Its translation: CASSLRQVGWNEQFF. Full variable domain (missing parts from reference TRBV5-1 and TRBJ2-1): KAGVTQTPRYLIKTRGQQVTLSCSPISGHRSVSWYQQTPGQGLQFLFEYFSETQRNKGNFPGRFSGRQFSNSRSEMNVSTLELGDSALYLCASSLRQVGWNEQFFGPGTRLTVL.

V usage is TRBV4-1 and J usage is TRBJ2-7, with D maybe TRBD2 (5 bases). Deletions cut 1 base from V and 2 bases from J, with 12 bases between. Germline CDR1 reads MGHRA; CDR2 reads YSYEKL. The CDR3 runs 15 residues. The CDR3 bases are TGCGCCAGCAGCCAAGGGCTAGACGGGACCTACGAGCAGTACTTC. Its translation is CASSQGLDGTYEQYF.

This clonotype was recorded a few times. The chain joins TRBV6-5 to TRBJ1-2; tentative D call: TRBD1 (6 bases). Trimming removed 2 bases from V and 6 bases from J, with 10 bases in between. Germline V gives CDR1 MNHEY, CDR2 SVGAGI. The CDR3 totals 13 residues. CDR3 amino acids: CASSYGGANGYTF. The CDR3 bases are TGTGCCAGCAGTTACGGGGGGGCTAATGGCTACACCTTC.

The chain links TRBV11-2 to TRBJ2-7; 9 bases are shared with TRBD2. The junction had 22 bases not matched to a gene; V was cut back by 0 bases and J by 4 bases. The germline gives CDR1 SGHAT, CDR2 FQNNGV. The CDR3 is 21 residues long. The CDR3 region has the DNA TGTGCCAGCAGCTTAGACAAACAGATTGAGACGCCGGGACTAGCTGTATACGAGCAGTACTTC. Its translation is CASSLDKQIETPGLAVYEQYF.

The rearrangement links TRBV2 to TRBJ2-7; D is possibly TRBD1 (6 bases). V lost 5 bases and J lost 2, with 13 bases in between. The germline CDR1 and CDR2 sequences are SNHLY and FYNNEI. CDR3 size: 14 residues. CDR3 DNA: TGTGCCAGCAGTACAGGGAAGGTAACCTACGAGCAGTACTTC. It yields the protein CASSTGKVTYEQYF. Variable domain in full (rest from reference TRBV2 and TRBJ2-7): EPEVTQTPSHQVTQMGQEVILRCVPISNHLYFYWYRQILGQKVEFLVSFYNNEISEKSEIFDDQFSVERPDGSNFTLKIRSTKLEDSAMYFCASSTGKVTYEQYFGPGTRLTVT.

This clonotype was counted only a few times. V gene TRBV3-1 combines with J gene TRBJ2-7; D call uncertain. V was shortened by 0 bases and J by 7 bases, with 10 bases between the two germline ends. CDR3 length: 13 amino acids. CDR1 and CDR2 from the germline V gene are LGHDT and YNNKEL (reference sequence). The CDR3, as DNA: TGTGCCAGCAGCCAAGATAAAAGCGATGAGCAGTACTTC. Translation: CASSQDKSDEQYF.

The rearrangement links TRBV27 to TRBJ2-1, with TRBD1 matching over 7 bases. The CDR3 is made up of 17 amino acids. J gave up 5 bases and V 5 bases, and 15 bases lay outside the gene matches. CDR1 MNHEY and CDR2 SMNVEV come from the germline V gene (reference sequence). The CDR3 loop is CASSIRTGQILDNEQFF. The CDR3 DNA sequence: TGTGCCAGCAGTATTCGAACGGGACAGATCTTGGACAATGAGCAGTTCTTC.

The rearrangement uses TRBV20-1 and TRBJ2-7; D may be TRBD1 or TRBD2 (7 bases each). This CDR3 has 14 residues. V was pared by 3 bases and J by 5 bases, with 17 bases between. From germline, CDR1 is DFQATT and CDR2 SNEGSKA (reference sequence). The CDR3 bases are TGCAGTGCTAGCTCAGGGGGGGATTTCCACGAGCAGTACTTC. This codes for CSASSGGDFHEQYF.

The V and J genes are TRBV18 and TRBJ2-7; D may match TRBD1 or TRBD2 (5 bases each). The CDR3 totals 15 residues. Germline lookup yields CDR1 KGHSH and CDR2 LQKENI. Trimming removed 1 base at V and 6 bases at J, with 16 bases between. CDR3 sequence (DNA): TGTGCCAGCTCACCACGGGTTGGGGGAGTAAGCGAGCAGTACTTC. This translates into CASSPRVGGVSEQYF. The variable domain in full, completed from reference TRBV18 and TRBJ2-7, reads NAGVMQNPRHLVRRRGQEARLRCSPMKGHSHVYWYRQLPEEGLKFMVYLQKENIIDESGMPKERFSAEFPKEGPSILRIQQVVRGDSAAYFCASSPRVGGVSEQYFGPGTRLTVT.

This clonotype was seen a handful of times. Germline and junction disagree at one end, which may indicate a read error. This chain links TRBV29-1 with TRBJ1-5, with TRBD1 identical over 7 bases. The CDR3 spans 13 residues. Germline assignment: CDR1 SQVTM and CDR2 ANQGSEA. The CDR3 protein is CSVAGGSSQPQHF. The CDR3, as DNA: TGCAGCGTCGCAGGGGGAAGCAGTCAGCCCCAGCATTTT.

This clonotype was seen more than once but under ten times. The chain links TRBV29-1 to TRBJ1-2; no definite D call. Germline V gene lookup returns CDR1 SQVTM and CDR2 ANQGSEA. With 1 base removed from V and 4 bases from J, the gap between germline ends came to 10 bases. CDR3 length: 13 amino acids. The CDR3 loop is CSVEGGVFYGYTF. Written as DNA, the CDR3 is TGCAGCGTTGAAGGTGGCGTCTTCTATGGCTACACCTTC.

The chain links TRBV7-9 to TRBJ1-6; no firm D call. Germline V lookup: CDR1 SEHNR, CDR2 FQNEAQ (reference sequence). The CDR3 length is 14 residues. V was cut by 8 bases and J by 1 base, with 9 bases left in between. The DNA of the CDR3 is TGTGCCAGCCAATGGGGTTCCTATAATTCACCCCTCCACTTT. Protein: CASQWGSYNSPLHF. The full variable domain, with the rest looked up from reference TRBV7-9 and TRBJ1-6, is DTGVSQNPRHKITKRGQNVTFRCDPISEHNRLYWYRQTLGQGPEFLTYFQNEAQLEKSRLLSDRFSAERPKGSFSTLEIQRTEQGDSAMYLCASQWGSYNSPLHFGNGTRLTVT.

V is TRBV10-3 and J is TRBJ2-1, with 7 nucleotides matching TRBD2. The ends lost 4 bases at V and 5 bases at J; junction bases unmatched: 14. This CDR3 contains 17 residues. The germline V gene encodes CDR1 ENHRY and CDR2 SYGVKD. The CDR3: CAISALSGVARNNEQFF. CDR3 coding DNA: TGTGCCATCAGTGCACTAAGCGGGGTGGCTAGAAACAATGAGCAGTTCTTC.

The chain couples TRBV28 to TRBJ2-5, with D possibly matching TRBD1 (6 bases). Trimming pared 2 bases from V and 13 bases from J, leaving 14 bases between. Germline loops: CDR1 MDHEN, CDR2 SYDVKM. The CDR3 is 12 amino acids. Written as DNA, the CDR3 is TGTGCCAGCAGTTTAAACAGGGTTCCCTCGTACTTC. Its translation is CASSLNRVPSYF.

Only one count was recorded for this clonotype. Being one base from a much bigger clone, this may be a read error. This sequence joins TRBV7-6 and TRBJ2-3; TRBD1 aligns across 10 bases. This CDR3 has 18 residues. Per the germline V gene, CDR1 is SGHVS and CDR2 is FNYEAQ. The DNA for the CDR3 is TGTGCCAGCAGCCCATACGGTCGACAGGGGGCGGTTACAGATACGCAGGATTTT. Its translation is CASSPYGRQGAVTDTQDF.